This TCR beta chain appears in the sequencing data of a study of regulatory T cells in long-lasting Graves disease. Whole-study results and caveats: Persistent Graves' patients showed less TCR diversity than newly diagnosed ones.

This CDR3 has 17 amino acids. The V end lost 4 bases, the J end lost 4 bases, and 20 bases lay between the germline ends. The germline gives CDR1 MDHEN, CDR2 SYDVKM. This clonotype was seen at least ten times. Antigen: not known. Noted time point: newly diagnosed GD, antithyroid drugs for less than 3 months. Making the TCR library involved RNA that had been extracted from PBMCs. CDR3-region Arm-PCR and iRepertoire HTBI primers produced the TCR beta libraries. TCRdb used MiXCR to reprocess the multiplex PCR reads, holding one entry per CDR3 protein. The data show hundreds of thousands of distinct CDR3 sequences, roughly 16% seen once.

The specimen was peripheral blood mononuclear cells (PBMCs), collected at new diagnosis, from a patient treated with antithyroid drugs. The receptor was isolated from a female donor with Graves disease. The J gene is TRBJ2-1, the V gene TRBV28, with D possibly called TRBD1 or TRBD2 (5 bases each). The CDR3 is CASSSPSGAGGYNEQFF. The DNA for the CDR3 is TGTGCCAGCAGTTCCCCGTCCGGGGCGGGCGGATACAATGAGCAGTTCTTC.